The rows below give T cell receptor beta chains drawn from one sample of a study of OX40 agonist ivuxolimab in advanced cancers. Assay used: immunoSEQ multiplex PCR; TCRdb lists only in-frame clones, some missing. The data show over 35,000 clones, approximately 90% seen once. The sample was CD4+ or CD8+ T cells sorted from blood, taken in a trial of the OX40 agonist ivuxolimab. These receptor sequences come from an adult with an advanced solid tumor such as melanoma, head and neck, liver or kidney cancer. CDR3s include the opening cysteine and the closing phenylalanine or tryptophan. A D gene is named only where the DNA matches it firmly. Expanded clones are given a class, and other clones once, few, many or no size at all.

j_call,d_call,v_call,clone_size,cdr3_nt,cdr3_aa
TRBJ2-7,NA,TRBV28,NA,TGTGCCAGCAGTTTACGAGGACAGATATATTTCTACGAGCAGTACTTC,CASSLRGQIYFYEQYF
TRBJ2-3,NA,TRBV25-1,NA,TGTGCCAGCAGTGTGCTGGATACGCAGTATTTT,CASSVLDTQYF
TRBJ1-6,TRBD1,TRBV18,many,TGTGCCAGCTCACCATACCCGGGACAGGGGTCCTATAATTCACCCCTCCACTTT,CASSPYPGQGSYNSPLHF
TRBJ1-4,NA,TRBV27,NA,TGTGCCAGCAGTTTAAGGGACAACTCAGGAGGTGAAAAACTGTTTTTT,CASSLRDNSGGEKLFF
TRBJ1-2,NA,TRBV7-6,NA,TGTGCCAGCAGCTTAGCTGGGGGAGGGTACTATGGCTACACCTTC,CASSLAGGGYYGYTF
TRBJ2-1,TRBD2,TRBV7-8,NA,TGTGCCAGCAGCTTCCTAGCGGGGGAGAGCTCCTACAATGAGCAGTTCTTC,CASSFLAGESSYNEQFF
TRBJ2-5,NA,TRBV7-9,NA,TGTGCCAGCAGCTTAGGGGGCCAAGAGACCCAGTACTTC,CASSLGGQETQYF
TRBJ2-3,NA,TRBV10-2,NA,TGCGCCAGCAGTGATTTCATCGCAGATACGCAGTATTTT,CASSDFIADTQYF
TRBJ2-1,TRBD2,TRBV6-1,NA,TGTGCCGGCCAGCGGGGGGAATACAATGAGCAGTTCTTC,CAGQRGEYNEQFF
TRBJ2-1,NA,TRBV7-9,NA,TGTGCCAGCAGCCCCCAATTTGAGCAGTTCTTC,CASSPQFEQFF
TRBJ2-5,TRBD1,TRBV6-5,once,TGTGCCAGCAGATGGACAGGGGCAAAAGAGACCCAGTACTTC,CASRWTGAKETQYF
TRBJ2-7,TRBD1,TRBV6-5,NA,TGTGCCACCCGGACAGGGGGCTGGAACGAGCAGTACTTC,CATRTGGWNEQYF
TRBJ1-4,NA,TRBV21-1,NA,TGTGCCAGCAGCAAAGTTGGGAAGGGGGAAAATGAAAAACTGTTTTTT,CASSKVGKGENEKLFF
TRBJ1-4,TRBD1,TRBV18,NA,TGTGCCAGCTCACCAGGACAGGGGATAGAACTGTTTTTT,CASSPGQGIELFF
TRBJ2-7,NA,TRBV20-1,NA,TGCAGTGCTGGGTTGGGGTACGAGCAGTACTTC,CSAGLGYEQYF
TRBJ2-1,TRBD1,TRBV19,NA,TGTGCCAGCTGGACAGGGGGTAGCAATGAGCAGTTCTTC,CASWTGGSNEQFF
TRBJ1-5,NA,TRBV4-1,NA,TGCGCCAGCAGCCAAGGCACGGGATACAATCAGCCCCAGCATTTT,CASSQGTGYNQPQHF
TRBJ2-7,TRBD1,TRBV19,NA,TGTGCCAGTAGTCTCATGACAGGGAGCGAGCAGTACTTC,CASSLMTGSEQYF
TRBJ2-3,TRBD1,TRBV6-5,once,TGTGCCAGCAGTCTGACAGGGGCGCACCCAGATACGCAGTATTTT,CASSLTGAHPDTQYF
TRBJ1-5,TRBD1,TRBV5-6,NA,TGTGCCAGCAGTCAGGGGGCTGGCAATCAGCCCCAGCATTTT,CASSQGAGNQPQHF
TRBJ2-7,NA,TRBV27,NA,TGTGCCAGCAGTTCTAGAGACACCCTCTACGAGCAGTACTTC,CASSSRDTLYEQYF
TRBJ2-3,TRBD1,TRBV5-6,NA,TGTGCCAGCACCCACAAAGAGTCACAGGGGATCCTAGTAACAGATACGCAGTATTTT,CASTHKESQGILVTDTQYF
TRBJ1-2,NA,TRBV4-1,NA,TGCGCCAGCACCTACTCCGGGACGGACTATGGCTACACCTTC,CASTYSGTDYGYTF
TRBJ2-5,NA,TRBV4-3,NA,TGCGCCAGCAGCCAAGCTGACCTGGTGGGGACCCAGTACTTC,CASSQADLVGTQYF
TRBJ2-5,NA,TRBV30,NA,TGTGCCTGGAGCGCTGTAGGGACTGGGTTGGAGACCCAGTACTTC,CAWSAVGTGLETQYF
TRBJ1-5,NA,TRBV19,NA,TGTGCCAGTAGTCCCCTCCCCGGCAGCATCAATCAGCCCCAGCATTTT,CASSPLPGSINQPQHF
TRBJ1-1,NA,TRBV7-8,NA,TGTGCCAGCCCTTGGAAGGGCAGGTCGAACACTGAAGCTTTCTTT,CASPWKGRSNTEAFF
TRBJ2-1,TRBD2,TRBV5-1,NA,TGCGCCAGCAGCTTGGCCTTGGTCACTAGCGGGGGGCTCCACAATGAGCAGTTCTTC,CASSLALVTSGGLHNEQFF
TRBJ2-2,TRBD1,TRBV2,NA,TGTGCCAGGGGGACAGGGCCAGGAGGGGAGCTGTTTTTT,CARGTGPGGELFF
TRBJ2-7,NA,TRBV30,NA,TGTGCCTGGAGTGTACTGGGGGGGGCCTACTACGAGCAGTACTTC,CAWSVLGGAYYEQYF
TRBJ2-3,NA,TRBV7-6,NA,TGTGCCAGCAGCTTAGAGGTGGGCGCAGATACGCAGTATTTT,CASSLEVGADTQYF
TRBJ2-5,TRBD2,TRBV10-3,NA,TGTGCCATCTTGGCTAGCGGGGAAGAGACCCAGTACTTC,CAILASGEETQYF
TRBJ1-1,TRBD1,TRBV10-3,NA,TGTGCCATCAGTGGCCCCGGGACAGTTGATTACGGCACTGAAGCTTTCTTT,CAISGPGTVDYGTEAFF
TRBJ2-3,NA,TRBV7-9,NA,TGTGCCAGCAAGAATGAGGGTACGCAGTATTTT,CASKNEGTQYF
TRBJ2-2,NA,TRBV28,NA,TGTGCCAGTCGGGTGGGGCCCGGGGAGCTGTTTTTT,CASRVGPGELFF
TRBJ2-7,NA,TRBV4-3,NA,TGCGCCAGCAGCCAAGTAGGGGGATCCTACGAGCAGTACTTC,CASSQVGGSYEQYF
TRBJ2-4,TRBD1,TRBV6-5,NA,TGTGCCAGCAGTAGACAGGGCCCCAAAAACATTCAGTACTTC,CASSRQGPKNIQYF
TRBJ1-1,NA,TRBV18,NA,TGTGCCAGCTCATTTCCAGGGGCATCCGAAGCTTTCTTT,CASSFPGASEAFF
TRBJ2-7,NA,TRBV7-2,NA,TGTGCCAGCAGCTTAGGGGGCCGCGGCTACGAGCAGTACTTC,CASSLGGRGYEQYF
TRBJ2-3,TRBD1,TRBV28,NA,TGTGCCAGCAGTTTTAGGGACAGGGGGTCCACCTCCCCCCCAGATACGCAGTATTTT,CASSFRDRGSTSPPDTQYF